This entry lists 9 T cell receptor beta chains sequenced from one sample in a study of blood T cell repertoires in COVID-19. Data came from immunoSEQ multiplex PCR; TCRdb stores just in-frame clones and leaves some out. The data show roughly 150,000 clones, about 88% seen once. Sequenced material: peripheral blood. These receptors were collected from an elderly woman with COVID-19, enrolled during active disease.

CDR3 loop: CASSSQGVPGEQYF. CDR3 nucleotides: TGTGCCAGCAGCTCCCAGGGCGTTCCGGGCGAGCAGTACTTC. J is TRBJ2-7 and V is TRBV7-2; D is perhaps TRBD1 (5 bases). V lost 4 bases and J 6 bases, leaving 16 bases between the germline ends. CDR1 is SGHTA, CDR2 FQGNSA, per germline. The CDR3 totals 14 residues.

The chain links TRBV7-2 to TRBJ1-5; the match to TRBD1 covers 7 bases. Unmatched junction bases numbered 10, after V lost 5 bases and J lost 3 bases. The CDR3 spans 16 residues. Germline CDR1 is SGHTA and CDR2 is FQGNSA. The CDR3 loop reads CASSPSGRGINQPQHF. The CDR3 region has the DNA TGTGCCAGCAGCCCCTCGGGCAGGGGGATCAATCAGCCCCAGCATTTT.

The CDR3 sequence is CASSEQGQNTGELFF. For the CDR3, the DNA is TGTGCCAGCAGCGAACAGGGTCAGAACACCGGGGAGCTGTTTTTT. The chain employs TRBV9 and TRBJ2-2; D might be TRBD1 (6 bases). Between the trimmed V and J ends, which lost 3 bases and 1 base, there was a span of 10 bases. This CDR3 region has 15 residues. Looked up from germline, CDR1 is SGDLS and CDR2 is YYNGEE.

This chain joins TRBV5-4 and TRBJ2-1; a possible D gene is TRBD2 (6 bases). V lost 3 bases, J lost 4 bases, and 14 bases lay in between. The CDR3 runs to 15 residues. The germline CDR1 and CDR2 sequences are SGHNT and YYREEE (reference sequence). CDR3: CASSSDGGAYNEQFF. Here the CDR3 DNA reads TGTGCCAGCAGCTCCGATGGCGGGGCGTACAATGAGCAGTTCTTC.

The V call is TRBV11-2, the J call TRBJ2-6; D is perhaps TRBD1 (6 bases). Germline V CDR1 and CDR2: SGHAT, FQNNGV. The CDR3 loop spans 16 amino acids. V lost 5 bases and J lost 3, with 14 bases in between. CDR3 sequence (DNA): TGTGCCAGCAGCCCCGCAGGGGTGGTTGGGGCCAACGTCCTGACTTTC. Translated, it gives CASSPAGVVGANVLTF.

This clone appeared a few times. V gene TRBV5-6 combines with J gene TRBJ2-3; 12 nucleotides align to TRBD1. This CDR3 spans 16 amino acids. Germline CDR1 SGHDT, CDR2 YYEEEE. With 4 bases clipped from V and 3 bases from J, the junction kept 6 bases outside the gene matches. In DNA form, the CDR3 reads TGTGCCAGCAGCATTCCGGGACAGGGGGCTACAGATACGCAGTATTTT. Its translation is CASSIPGQGATDTQYF.

The sample holds one count of this clone. The V call is TRBV24-1, the J call TRBJ1-5; 9 nucleotides agree with TRBD1. This CDR3 comprises 17 residues. Germline CDR1 KGHDR, CDR2 SFDVKD. Germline trimming cut 2 bases from V and 8 bases from J; bases unmatched to any gene: 12. The DNA for the CDR3 is TGTGCCACCAGTGATTCGCTCCAACAGGGGGCCGGGGAGCCCCAGCATTTT. This translates into CATSDSLQQGAGEPQHF.

The rearrangement uses TRBV19 and TRBJ2-2, with 8 positions matching TRBD1. From germline, CDR1 is LNHDA and CDR2 SQIVND (reference sequence). After removal of 5 bases from V and 3 bases from J, the junction contained 5 bases not matched to a gene. This CDR3 has 15 amino acids. CDR3 sequence: CASSRTGSDTGELFF. As DNA, the CDR3 is TGTGCCAGTAGTCGGACAGGGTCGGACACCGGGGAGCTGTTTTTT.

In its sample, this clone was seen a few times. Here the CDR3 reads CASSLGPGPLTEAFF. The DNA for the CDR3 is TGTGCCAGCAGCTTAGGCCCAGGTCCCCTCACTGAAGCTTTCTTT. The chain links TRBV11-1 to TRBJ1-1; D ambiguous. V was shortened by 1 base and J by 4 bases, with 13 bases between the two germline ends. This CDR3 is 15 amino acids long. Germline V gene lookup returns CDR1 SGHAT and CDR2 FQDESV (reference sequence). The variable domain in full, completed from reference TRBV11-1 and TRBJ1-1, reads EAEVAQSPRYKITEKSQAVAFWCDPISGHATLYWYRQILGQGPELLVQFQDESVVDDSQLPKDRFSAERLKGVDSTLKIQPAELGDSAMYLCASSLGPGPLTEAFFGQGTRLTVV.